This T cell receptor (beta chain) was sequenced in a study of shared clonotypes between healthy human individuals. Study-wide background: Three CD4 naive, three CD4 memory, two CD8 naive and one CD8 memory plate were used per donor.

Using immunoSEQ multiplex PCR, the repertoire was profiled, and TCRdb retains in-frame clones only, with some absent. The sample shows roughly 2.4 million clones, 90% to 96% of them seen only once. The CDR3 totals 16 residues. Trimming pared 0 bases from V and 3 bases from J, leaving 12 bases between. Germline V gene sequence: CDR1 SGHAT, CDR2 FQNNGV. This chain connects TRBV11-2 to TRBJ2-4; TRBD2 might be the D (6 bases). Sequencing was carried out using naive CD4+ T cells sorted from blood. The subset was: CD45RA+ positively selected. This receptor was obtained from a man between 18 and 29 years old in good health. CDR3 in amino acids: CASSLDFGGVKNIQYF. CDR3 nucleotide sequence: TGTGCCAGCAGCTTAGATTTCGGAGGGGTCAAAAACATTCAGTACTTC.